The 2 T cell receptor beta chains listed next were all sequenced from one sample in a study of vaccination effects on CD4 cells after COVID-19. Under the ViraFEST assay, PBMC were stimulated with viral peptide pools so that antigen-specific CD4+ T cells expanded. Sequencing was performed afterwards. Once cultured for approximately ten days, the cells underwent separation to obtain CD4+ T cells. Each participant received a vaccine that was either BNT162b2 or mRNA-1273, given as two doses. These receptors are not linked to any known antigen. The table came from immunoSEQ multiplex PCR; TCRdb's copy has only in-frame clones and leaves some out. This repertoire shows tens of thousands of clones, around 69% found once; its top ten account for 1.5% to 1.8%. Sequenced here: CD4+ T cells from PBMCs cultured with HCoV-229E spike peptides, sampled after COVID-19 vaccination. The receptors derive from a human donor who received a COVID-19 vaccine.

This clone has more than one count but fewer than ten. The CDR3 loop is CASSRTSGAYEQYV. The DNA of the CDR3 is TGCGCCAGCAGCCGGACTAGCGGGGCCTACGAGCAGTACGTC. This chain connects TRBV5-1 to TRBJ2-7, with 12 bases lining up with TRBD2. In germline, CDR1 is SGHRS, CDR2 YFSETQ. V dropped 4 bases and J dropped 2; count of bases not matched to a gene: 1. This CDR3 contains 14 residues.

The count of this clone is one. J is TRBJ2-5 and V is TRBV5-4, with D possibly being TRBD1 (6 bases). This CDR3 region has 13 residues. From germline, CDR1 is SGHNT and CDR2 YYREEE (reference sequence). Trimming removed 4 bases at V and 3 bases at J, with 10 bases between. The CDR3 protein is CASSRNREETQYF. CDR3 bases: TGTGCCAGCAGCCGAAACAGGGAAGAGACCCAGTACTTC.